In its sample, the clone carrying this TCR beta chain was seen many times. Its antigen is as yet unknown. The CDR3 has 18 residues. V lost 2 bases and J 0 bases, leaving 17 bases between the germline ends. Germline CDR1 reads SGHVS; CDR2 reads FQNEAQ. TCRdb re-called the PCR reads through MiXCR, storing one row per CDR3 protein. The top ten hold roughly 4.2% of the sample, which has 85,000 to 130,000 distinct CDR3 sequences, around 33% seen once. These data come from a study of molecular identifiers for immune sequencing clone quantification. Points from the study as a whole: Highly expanded clone sizes could end up underestimated if a barcode were shared by identical TCR molecules. Jurkat TCR RNA from one cell was spiked into more than 800,000 naive cells, and it was reportedly detectable there.

Sorted naive CD8 T cells, about 20,000 to 1,100,000, were sequenced from 10%, 30% or 50% RNA. Using a CD8+CD4-CCR7+CD45RA+ phenotype, naive CD8 T cells were sorted. The receptor comes from a human donor in good health. Some libraries in this study had Jurkat cell RNA spiked in. V is TRBV7-8 and J is TRBJ2-4; the D gene is possibly TRBD2 (5 bases). Sequencing was done on a sample of naive CD8+ T cells from blood, with Jurkat cell RNA spiked in. Sample subset: FACS-sorted CD8+CD4-CCR7+CD45RA+ naive T cells. CDR3 DNA sequence: TGTGCCAGCAGCTTACCGACTACCTTAGTCTTAGCCAAAAACATTCAGTACTTC. Translated, it gives CASSLPTTLVLAKNIQYF.